This is a list of T cell receptor beta chains from one sample in a study of graft-versus-host responses after intestinal transplantation. No antigens are known for them. Clones were sequenced by immunoSEQ multiplex PCR, and TCRdb holds only the in-frame ones, with some missing. Here the sample spans roughly 81,000 clones, around 80% being singletons. The sample here was unstimulated CD4+ T cells sorted from spleen or lymph node cells, taken before intestinal transplant. The origin of the receptors is a human donor who received an intestinal transplant. The CDR3 runs from the conserved cysteine through the conserved F or W. Fields, in order: J gene, clone size, D gene, V gene, CDR3 DNA, CDR3 protein. The D gene is left open where the match is weak. Not all rows give a size; the values are once, few, many and, for expanded clones, a class.

j_call: TRBJ1-1
clone_size: .
d_call: TRBD1
v_call: TRBV2
cdr3_nt: TGTGCCAGCAGTGAAGAGGGACAGGCTTACACTGAAGCTTTCTTT
cdr3_aa: CASSEEGQAYTEAFF

j_call: TRBJ2-5
clone_size: .
d_call: .
v_call: TRBV7-9
cdr3_nt: TGTGCCAGCAGCCCCTCCTCCGGGACCCAGTACTTC
cdr3_aa: CASSPSSGTQYF

j_call: TRBJ2-7
clone_size: .
d_call: TRBD1
v_call: TRBV18
cdr3_nt: TGTGCCAGCTCACCATTAGGGACAGGGATGGACGAGCAGTACTTC
cdr3_aa: CASSPLGTGMDEQYF

j_call: TRBJ1-5
clone_size: few
d_call: .
v_call: TRBV5-1
cdr3_nt: TGCGCCAGCAGCTTGGGATGGAGGCCCCAGCATTTT
cdr3_aa: CASSLGWRPQHF

j_call: TRBJ2-2
clone_size: .
d_call: TRBD2
v_call: TRBV5-4
cdr3_nt: TGTGCCAGCAGCTTTGGACTAGCGGGAGTCGGGGAGCTGTTTTTT
cdr3_aa: CASSFGLAGVGELFF

j_call: TRBJ2-5
clone_size: .
d_call: .
v_call: TRBV5-1
cdr3_nt: TGCGCCAGCAGCCCAGGGAACCAAGAGACCCAGTACTTC
cdr3_aa: CASSPGNQETQYF

j_call: TRBJ2-1
clone_size: .
d_call: .
v_call: TRBV11-2
cdr3_nt: TGTGCCAGCAGCTTAGAACGGTCCCCCTACAATGAGCAGTTCTTC
cdr3_aa: CASSLERSPYNEQFF

j_call: TRBJ2-3
clone_size: .
d_call: .
v_call: TRBV6-5
cdr3_nt: TGTGCCAGCCGCGCTCCGGGCACAGATACGCAGTATTTT
cdr3_aa: CASRAPGTDTQYF

j_call: TRBJ1-3
clone_size: .
d_call: .
v_call: TRBV2
cdr3_nt: TGTGCCAGCAGTGTCTTAGGGGGAGGGTCTGGAAACACCATATATTTT
cdr3_aa: CASSVLGGGSGNTIYF

j_call: TRBJ1-3
clone_size: .
d_call: .
v_call: TRBV30
cdr3_nt: TGTGCCTGGAGTTCCCGAGGCGCGAGCTCTGGAAACACCATATATTTT
cdr3_aa: CAWSSRGASSGNTIYF

j_call: TRBJ2-7
clone_size: .
d_call: TRBD2
v_call: TRBV7-2
cdr3_nt: TGTGCCAGCAGCCGAGGATCGACAGCGGGGCTCGAGCAGTACTTC
cdr3_aa: CASSRGSTAGLEQYF

j_call: TRBJ2-7
clone_size: .
d_call: .
v_call: TRBV2
cdr3_nt: TGTGCCAGTCGGTTCCAGGTCTCCTACGAGCAGTACTTC
cdr3_aa: CASRFQVSYEQYF

j_call: TRBJ2-2
clone_size: .
d_call: TRBD2
v_call: TRBV29-1
cdr3_nt: TGCAGCGTCGCCCCGTGGGGGGGAACCGGGGAGCTGTTTTTT
cdr3_aa: CSVAPWGGTGELFF

j_call: TRBJ2-5
clone_size: .
d_call: TRBD2
v_call: TRBV2
cdr3_nt: TGTGCCAGCAGAAGAGGGACTAGCGGGGGACTGATGTACCAAGAGACCCAGTACTTC
cdr3_aa: CASRRGTSGGLMYQETQYF

j_call: TRBJ2-3
clone_size: .
d_call: .
v_call: TRBV10-3
cdr3_nt: TGTGCCATCGGGAGGGGGGGCGGCACAGATACGCAGTATTTT
cdr3_aa: CAIGRGGGTDTQYF

j_call: TRBJ2-3
clone_size: .
d_call: TRBD2
v_call: TRBV19
cdr3_nt: TGTGCCAGTAGTATAACTAGCGGGAGGACAGATACGCAGTATTTT
cdr3_aa: CASSITSGRTDTQYF

j_call: TRBJ2-7
clone_size: .
d_call: .
v_call: TRBV2
cdr3_nt: TGTGCCAGCAGTGAGGGCTCCTCCTACGAGCAGTACTTC
cdr3_aa: CASSEGSSYEQYF

j_call: TRBJ2-3
clone_size: .
d_call: TRBD2
v_call: TRBV5-4
cdr3_nt: TGTGCCAGCAGCTTGGCCCGGACTAGCGGGGGGGGATATACGCAGTATTTT
cdr3_aa: CASSLARTSGGGYTQYF

j_call: TRBJ2-2
clone_size: .
d_call: .
v_call: TRBV5-6
cdr3_nt: TGTGCCAGCAGCTTGGGAATAGCGGCAATCGGGACCGGGGAGCTGTTTTTT
cdr3_aa: CASSLGIAAIGTGELFF

j_call: TRBJ1-2
clone_size: few
d_call: .
v_call: TRBV6-1
cdr3_nt: TGTGCCAGCAGTTCCCCAGGACAGACTAACTATGGCTACACCTTC
cdr3_aa: CASSSPGQTNYGYTF